The 16 T cell receptor beta chains below all came from one sample that was sequenced in a study of T cell clonality in common variable immunodeficiency. Overall study findings and caveats: Fewer deletions and N-nucleotide insertions were reportedly seen in common variable immunodeficiency TCR beta sequences.

The table came from immunoSEQ multiplex PCR; TCRdb's copy has only in-frame clones and leaves some out. The profile covers under 30,000 clones, none occurring a single time. These receptors' antigens are unknown. Input material: peripheral blood mononuclear cells. These receptors originate from a human donor with common variable immunodeficiency.

In this sample, this clone turned up many times. Read sequence stops 3 residues before the CDR3 end, and the germline J gene provides the missing end. The gene calls are TRBV10-3 and TRBJ1-5, with no clear D. V lost 10 bases and J 4 bases, leaving 11 bases between the germline ends. The CDR3 has 12 amino acids. Germline V gives CDR1 ENHRY, CDR2 SYGVKD. The CDR3 here is CASGMPNQPQHF. CDR3 DNA (partial): TGTGCCAGCGGGATGCCGAATCAGCCC.

This clone turned up a few times. Read sequence stops 3 residues before the CDR3 end, and the germline J gene provides the missing end. This sequence joins TRBV29-1 and TRBJ2-3; 9 positions agree with TRBD2. V shed 7 bases, J shed 3 bases, and the junction held 8 bases outside the gene matches. The CDR3 length is 14 residues. Germline CDR1 and CDR2: SQVTM and ANQGSEA. CDR3 DNA, as far as it was read: TGCAGCGCCGGAATAGCGGGAGTAACAGATACG. Its protein product is CSAGIAGVTDT. The complete CDR3 reads CSAGIAGVTDTQYF.

This clone came up many times. The CDR3 end falls 3 residues outside the read, so it is completed with the germline J gene. Other DNA sequences in this specimen translate into the identical CDR3. The rearrangement uses TRBV18 and TRBJ2-7; 8 bases map to TRBD1. This CDR3 is built from 15 residues. From germline, CDR1 is KGHSH and CDR2 LQKENI. The trim removed 2 bases at V and 0 bases at J, leaving 3 bases unmatched. The CDR3 is CASSPLGQGSYEQYF. The DNA read from the CDR3 is TGTGCCAGCTCACCATTAGGACAGGGCTCCTACGAG.

This clone has ten or more counts. The read ends 3 residues early relative to the CDR3; the germline J gene fills the gap. The chain couples TRBV6-1 to TRBJ2-5, with TRBD1 identical over 7 bases. The CDR3 totals 15 residues. The germline CDR1 and CDR2 sequences are MNHNS and SASEGT. V gave up 4 bases and J gave up 2 bases; unmatched junction bases: 7. CDR3 sequence: CASSASTGVQETQYF. The covered CDR3 bases are TGTGCCAGCAGTGCATCTACAGGGGTTCAAGAGACC.

This clone was counted at least ten times. The covered CDR3 bases are TGTGCCATCAGTGCCGGGACAGGGGGTGATGTAGAA. It translates to CAISAGTGGDVE. The full-length CDR3 reads as CAISAGTGGDVEAFF. V usage is TRBV10-3 and J usage is TRBJ1-1; 11 nucleotides align to TRBD1. Read coverage stops 3 residues before the CDR3 terminus; the germline J gene supplies the remainder. This CDR3 has 15 amino acids. Germline V CDR1 and CDR2: ENHRY, SYGVKD.

The sample holds many counts of this clone. From the germline J gene comes the end of the CDR3, since the read stops 3 residues before it. The genes are TRBV2 and TRBJ1-1; D is possibly TRBD1 (6 bases). V dropped 5 bases and J dropped 5 bases, with 12 bases sitting between them. This CDR3 has 13 amino acids. Germline-derived CDR1 and CDR2 are SNHLY and FYNNEI. CDR3 DNA, as far as it was read: TGTGCCAGCAGTTCAACAGGGAGGACTGAA. Translation: CASSSTGRTE. The whole CDR3 protein reads CASSSTGRTEAFF.

This clone appeared a few times. Partial CDR3 DNA: TGCGCCAGCAGCCCAACGGGACAGGGGTCGAACACTGAA. This encodes CASSPTGQGSNTE. The complete CDR3 protein is CASSPTGQGSNTEAFF. J is TRBJ1-1 and V is TRBV5-1; TRBD1 matches 10 bases. Read sequence stops 3 residues before the CDR3 end, and the germline J gene provides the missing end. The CDR3 loop spans 16 amino acids. Per the germline V gene, CDR1 is SGHRS and CDR2 is YFSETQ. V was clipped by 4 bases and J by 1 base; unmatched bases: 7.

In its sample, this clone was seen many times. The sequence runs out 3 residues before the end of the CDR3; the remainder is reconstructed from the germline J gene. The chain uses TRBV18 and TRBJ2-1, with TRBD1 matching 10 bases. The germline CDR1 and CDR2 sequences are KGHSH and LQKENI. The trim removed 3 bases at V and 8 bases at J, leaving 7 bases unmatched. The length of the CDR3 is 15 residues. CDR3 amino acids: CASSPKGQGTDEQFF. The DNA read from the CDR3 is TGTGCCAGCTCACCTAAGGGACAGGGGACGGATGAG.

In its sample, this clone was seen many times. The CDR3 end lies 3 residues beyond the end of the read and is filled in from the germline J gene. The rearrangement uses TRBV5-6 and TRBJ1-2, with D tentatively TRBD1 (5 bases). V dropped 1 base and J dropped 7 bases, with 17 bases sitting between them. This CDR3 spans 15 amino acids. CDR1 and CDR2 from the germline V gene are SGHDT and YYEEEE. The CDR3 sequence is CASSLWGGDKGGYTF. The covered CDR3 bases are TGTGCCAGCAGCTTGTGGGGGGGAGACAAAGGTGGC.

This clone was seen a few times. The read comes to an end 3 residues before the CDR3 does, leaving the germline J gene to fill in the end. The rearrangement links TRBV5-1 to TRBJ2-2; D tentatively fits TRBD1 or TRBD2 (5 bases each). CDR3 length: 15 residues. Deletions cut 0 bases from V and 2 bases from J, with 8 bases between. Germline-derived CDR1 and CDR2 are SGHRS and YFSETQ. CDR3 DNA, as far as it was read: TGCGCCAGCAGCTTGGGAGGGGCTAACACCGGGGAG. Translating it yields CASSLGGANTGE. The whole CDR3 region reads CASSLGGANTGELFF.

In this sample, this clone turned up many times. The observed sequence ends 3 residues before the CDR3 terminus, with the missing tail filled in from the germline J gene. The rearrangement links TRBV5-1 to TRBJ2-2; the D is unclear. Germline V CDR1 and CDR2: SGHRS, YFSETQ. V lost 4 bases and J lost 0, with 10 bases in between. The CDR3 spans 15 residues. The DNA read from the CDR3 is TGCGCCAGCAGCGCTGACACCACGAACACCGGGGAG. Its translation: CASSADTTNTGE. The complete CDR3 sequence is CASSADTTNTGELFF.

About this clone: With the read ending 3 residues before the CDR3 end, the germline J gene is used to fill in that end. The J gene is TRBJ2-2, the V gene TRBV6-2 or TRBV6-3; D gene ambiguous. CDR3 size: 14 residues. Looked up from germline, CDR1 is MNHEY and CDR2 is SVGEGT. V shed 7 bases and J shed 7 bases, with 16 bases lying between them. Here the CDR3 reads CASTLDSTIGELFF. The DNA read from the CDR3 is TGTGCCAGCACCCTAGACTCTACAATCGGGGAG.

This clone was counted ten times or more. The CDR3 extends 3 residues past the end of the read, so its final part is completed from the germline J gene. V and J are TRBV29-1 and TRBJ2-1; perhaps TRBD2 as D (6 bases). The CDR3 has 10 amino acids. Trimming cost V 7 bases and J 6 bases, with 7 bases left between them. Looked up from germline, CDR1 is SQVTM and CDR2 is ANQGSEA. The CDR3 sequence is CSGRVNEQFF. The DNA read from the CDR3 is TGCAGCGGGAGGGTCAATGAG.

This clone has ten or more counts. Read sequence stops 3 residues before the CDR3 end, and the germline J gene provides the missing end. The genes are TRBV18 and TRBJ1-4; TRBD1 aligns across 7 bases. The CDR3 consists of 15 residues. From germline, CDR1 is KGHSH and CDR2 LQKENI. Losses at the gene ends were 3 bases for V and 4 bases for J; bases not matched to a gene: 5. CDR3: CASSPKGAGNEKLFF. CDR3 bases read: TGTGCCAGCTCACCCAAGGGGGCCGGTAATGAAAAA.

This clone was observed a handful of times. The CDR3 end is not reached by the read, which stops 3 residues before it; the germline J gene fills it in. The chain joins TRBV30 to TRBJ1-5; no reliable D call. The V and J ends lost 0 bases and 9 bases respectively, with 12 bases between them. The CDR3 extends over 13 amino acids. Germline lookup yields CDR1 GTSNPN and CDR2 SVGIG (reference sequence). The CDR3 reads CAWSVGGLGPQHF. CDR3 DNA, as far as it was read: TGTGCCTGGAGTGTTGGCGGCCTGGGGCCC.

Of note for this clone: Sequencing ends 3 residues short of the CDR3 end; the germline J gene provides the rest. The rearrangement links TRBV19 to TRBJ1-1; no clear D gene. The V and J ends lost 10 bases and 1 base respectively, with 16 bases between them. The germline V gene has CDR1 LNHDA and CDR2 SQIVND (reference sequence). This CDR3 comprises 14 residues. The CDR3: CATKRLAGNTEAFF. CDR3 DNA, as far as it was read: TGTGCCACTAAACGATTGGCAGGGAACACTGAA. The full variable domain, with the rest looked up from reference TRBV19 and TRBJ1-1, is DGGITQSPKYLFRKEGQNVTLSCEQNLNHDAMYWYRQDPGQGLRLIYYSQIVNDFQKGDIAEGYSVSREKKESFPLTVTSAQKNPTAFYLCATKRLAGNTEAFFGQGTRLTVV.